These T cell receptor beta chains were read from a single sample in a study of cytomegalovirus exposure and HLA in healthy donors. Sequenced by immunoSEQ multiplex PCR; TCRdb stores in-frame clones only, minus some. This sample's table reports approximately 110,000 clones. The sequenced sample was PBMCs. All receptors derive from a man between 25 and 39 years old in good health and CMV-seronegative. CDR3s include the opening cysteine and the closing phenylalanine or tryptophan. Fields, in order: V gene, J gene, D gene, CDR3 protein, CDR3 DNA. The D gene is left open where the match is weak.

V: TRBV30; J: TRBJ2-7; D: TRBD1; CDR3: CAWSTGTAFYKQYF; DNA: TGTGCCTGGAGTACCGGGACAGCTTTCTACAAGCAGTACTTC
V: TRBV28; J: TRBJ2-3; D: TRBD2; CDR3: CASSFTGTSGTSTDTQYF; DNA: TGTGCCAGCAGTTTCACCGGGACTAGCGGAACTAGCACAGATACGCAGTATTTT
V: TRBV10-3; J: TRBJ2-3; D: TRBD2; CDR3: CATCPSGRPTDTQYF; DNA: TGTGCCACCTGTCCTAGCGGGAGACCCACAGATACGCAGTATTTT
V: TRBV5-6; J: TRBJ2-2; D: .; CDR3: CASTRDMNTGELFF; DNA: TGTGCCAGCACCCGGGACATGAACACCGGGGAGCTGTTTTTT
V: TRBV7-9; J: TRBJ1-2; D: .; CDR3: CASSLAGEGSNYGYTF; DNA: TGTGCCAGCAGCTTAGCGGGCGAGGGCTCTAACTATGGCTACACCTTC
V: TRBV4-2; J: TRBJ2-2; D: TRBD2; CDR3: CASSPLAGGLEAGELFF; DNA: TGTGCCAGCAGCCCCCTGGCGGGAGGGCTGGAAGCCGGGGAGCTGTTTTTT
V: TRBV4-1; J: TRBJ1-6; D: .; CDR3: CASSLTESSYNSPLHF; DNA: TGCGCCAGCAGCCTGACAGAGAGCTCCTATAATTCACCCCTCCACTTT
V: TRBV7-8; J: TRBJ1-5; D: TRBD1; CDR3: CASSPGTAYSNQPQHF; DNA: TGTGCCAGCAGCCCCGGGACAGCTTATAGCAATCAGCCCCAGCATTTT
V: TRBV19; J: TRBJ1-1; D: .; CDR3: CASSIAGMGTEAFF; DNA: TGTGCCAGTAGCATAGCGGGGATGGGGACTGAAGCTTTCTTT
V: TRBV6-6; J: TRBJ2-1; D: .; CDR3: CASSRAAYNEQFF; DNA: TGTGCCAGCAGCAGGGCTGCCTACAATGAGCAGTTCTTC
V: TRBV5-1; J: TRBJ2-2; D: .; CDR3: CASSLVAENTGELFF; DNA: TGCGCCAGCAGCTTGGTTGCAGAGAACACCGGGGAGCTGTTTTTT
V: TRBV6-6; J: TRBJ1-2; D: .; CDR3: CASSHRAATNYGYTF; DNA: TGTGCCAGCAGTCACCGCGCGGCCACTAACTATGGCTACACCTTC
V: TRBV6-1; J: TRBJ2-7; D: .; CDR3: CASSDKAGASYEQYF; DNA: TGTGCCAGCAGTGATAAGGCAGGGGCCTCCTACGAGCAGTACTTC
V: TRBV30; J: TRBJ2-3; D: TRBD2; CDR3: CAWMPAGVPDTQYF; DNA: TGTGCCTGGATGCCAGCGGGAGTCCCAGATACGCAGTATTTT
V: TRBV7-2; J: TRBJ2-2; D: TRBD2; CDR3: CASSLAVLKRASGVPGELFF; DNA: TGTGCCAGCAGCTTAGCCGTCCTCAAGCGGGCTAGCGGGGTCCCCGGGGAGCTGTTTTTT
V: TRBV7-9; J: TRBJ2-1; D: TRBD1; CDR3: CASSLADLRDRIYNEQFF; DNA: TGTGCCAGCAGCTTAGCTGACCTCCGGGACAGGATCTACAATGAGCAGTTCTTC
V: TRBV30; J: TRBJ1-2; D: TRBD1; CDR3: CAWSVSGGTGGSRYGYTF; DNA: TGTGCCTGGAGTGTCTCCGGTGGGACAGGGGGATCTCGGTATGGCTACACCTTC